What follows are 10 T cell receptor beta chains derived from one specimen sequenced in a study of T cells in Graves' hyperthyroidism and ophthalmopathy. TCR beta CDR3 regions were amplified from RNA. HTBI primers were used for first-round RT-PCR of the TCR CDR3. Using its own MiXCR run on the multiplex PCR reads, TCRdb lists one record per CDR3 protein. The sample consists of 300,000 to 450,000 distinct CDR3 sequences, around 14% of them appearing once. Input material: blood. Source of these receptors: a woman in her fifties or sixties with Graves' hyperthyroidism.

This clonotype was picked up many times. The chain has TRBV30 and TRBJ1-1; no definite D call. The CDR3 extends over 11 amino acids. Germline V gene lookup returns CDR1 GTSNPN and CDR2 SVGIG (reference sequence). V was clipped by 5 bases and J by 6 bases, with 10 bases between them. The CDR3 sequence: CAWLIVSEAFF. CDR3 DNA: TGTGCCTGGTTAATCGTCTCTGAAGCTTTCTTT. Together with reference TRBV30 and TRBJ1-1, the CDR3 gives the full variable domain: SQTIHQWPATLVQPVGSPLSLECTVEGTSNPNLYWYRQAAGRGLQLLFYSVGIGQISSEVPQNLSASRPQDRQFILSSKKLLLSDSGFYLCAWLIVSEAFFGQGTRLTVV.

The chain is built from TRBV6-2 or TRBV6-3 and TRBJ1-6, with unresolved D. The CDR3 has 16 residues. Germline CDR1 reads MNHEY; CDR2 reads SVGEGT. V lost 2 bases to trimming and J lost 8 bases, with 16 bases between them. DNA for the CDR3: TGTGCCAGCAGTTACAGCGCGGGTCAGATGGATTCACCCCTCCACTTT. This sequence encodes CASSYSAGQMDSPLHF.

The chain recombines TRBV4-1 with TRBJ2-7; TRBD1 might be the D (6 bases). This CDR3 spans 17 amino acids. Germline loops: CDR1 MGHRA, CDR2 YSYEKL. Trimming removed 3 bases at V and 6 bases at J, with 24 bases between. CDR3 protein: CASSHPPRGTLRVEQYF. CDR3 nucleotide sequence: TGCGCCAGCAGCCATCCCCCGAGGGGGACCCTTCGGGTCGAGCAGTACTTC.

About this clonotype itself: A much larger clone differs from this one at a single base, so this may be a read error. This chain connects TRBV29-1 to TRBJ2-3, with D hard to call. Germline V gene lookup returns CDR1 SQVTM and CDR2 ANQGSEA. This CDR3 region has 13 residues. The CDR3 spells CSFDVRATDTQYF. Written as DNA, the CDR3 is TGCAGCTTTGATGTCCGAGCCACAGATACGCAGTATTTT.

This clonotype has ten or more counts. This chain connects TRBV3-1 to TRBJ2-3; D is unresolved. Between the trimmed V and J ends, which lost 1 base and 7 bases, there was a span of 15 bases. The CDR3 contains 15 residues. Germline V lookup: CDR1 LGHDT, CDR2 YNNKEL (reference sequence). The CDR3 protein is CASSQATQTWHTQYF. CDR3 DNA: TGTGCCAGCAGCCAAGCCACCCAGACCTGGCATACGCAGTATTTT.

This clonotype was seen at least ten times. The chain carries TRBV5-8 and TRBJ2-7; 13 bases are shared with TRBD2. Germline V CDR1 and CDR2: SGHTS, YDEGEE. The CDR3 is made up of 17 amino acids. V lost 0 bases, J lost 6 bases, and 9 bases stayed unmatched. The CDR3 DNA is TGTGCCAGCAGCTTGGCCTGGACTAGCGGGAGTTTAGGCGAGCAGTACTTC. It codes for CASSLAWTSGSLGEQYF.

Concerning this clonotype: Since a much larger clone is just one base distant, this may be a read error. The V call is TRBV10-1, the J call TRBJ2-1, with a possible D match to TRBD1 (5 bases). V lost 8 bases, J lost 2 bases, and 16 bases lay in between. Germline V CDR1 and CDR2: WNHNN, SYGVQD (reference sequence). The CDR3 has 15 amino acids. This CDR3 reads CASPWGRGPYNEQFF. The CDR3 region has the DNA TGCGCCAGCCCTTGGGGCCGAGGTCCCTACAATGAGCAGTTCTTC.

V is TRBV27 and J is TRBJ2-3; 14 bases are shared with TRBD2. Germline V gives CDR1 MNHEY, CDR2 SMNVEV (reference sequence). J gave up 3 bases and V 1 base, and 6 bases lay outside the gene matches. This CDR3 spans 18 amino acids. CDR3 sequence reads: CASSLFGGTSGRTDTQYF. The CDR3 DNA reads TGTGCCAGCAGTTTATTTGGGGGGACTAGCGGGAGAACAGATACGCAGTATTTT.

The J gene is TRBJ1-5, the V gene TRBV6-1; D gene unclear. The V end lost 4 bases, the J end lost 8 bases, and 15 bases lay between the germline ends. This CDR3 comprises 14 residues. Germline CDR1 is MNHNS and CDR2 is SASEGT. CDR3 nucleotide sequence: TGTGCCAGCAGTGGAAAACAGCCCCAGAAGCCCCAGCATTTT. This codes for CASSGKQPQKPQHF.

This clonotype was seen at least ten times. The rearrangement joins TRBV5-1 to TRBJ2-2; tentatively, D is TRBD1 (6 bases). The CDR3 runs to 16 residues. Trimming took off 0 bases at V and 5 bases at J, with 14 bases between the two ends. Germline V lookup: CDR1 SGHRS, CDR2 YFSETQ. In nucleotides, the CDR3 is TGCGCCAGCAGCTTGGCCCCAGGGGCTGAAACCGGGGAGCTGTTTTTT. Translating it yields CASSLAPGAETGELFF.